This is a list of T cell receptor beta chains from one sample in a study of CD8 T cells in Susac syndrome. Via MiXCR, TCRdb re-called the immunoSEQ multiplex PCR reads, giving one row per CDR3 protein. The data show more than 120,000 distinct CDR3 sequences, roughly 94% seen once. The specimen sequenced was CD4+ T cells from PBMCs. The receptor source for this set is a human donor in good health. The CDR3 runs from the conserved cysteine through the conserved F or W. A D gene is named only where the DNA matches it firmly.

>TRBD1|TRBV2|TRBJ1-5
CAVRQGARQPQHF
TGTGCAGTCAGACAGGGGGCTCGCCAGCCCCAGCATTTT
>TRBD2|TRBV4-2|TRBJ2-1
CASSQEFGLASNEQFF
TGTGCCAGCAGCCAAGAATTCGGACTAGCGAGCAATGAGCAGTTCTTC
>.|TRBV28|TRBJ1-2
CASSPHDRGYGYTF
TGTGCCAGCAGTCCCCACGACCGCGGCTATGGCTACACCTTC
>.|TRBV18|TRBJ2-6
CASSPGPGANVLTF
TGTGCCAGCTCACCGGGACCTGGGGCCAACGTCCTGACTTTC
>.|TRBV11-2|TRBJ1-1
CASSVNRALNTEAFF
TGTGCCAGCAGCGTAAACAGGGCATTGAACACTGAAGCTTTCTTT
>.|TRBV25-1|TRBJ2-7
CASSGRQVMLYEQYF
TGTGCCAGCAGTGGAAGACAGGTCATGCTCTACGAGCAGTACTTC
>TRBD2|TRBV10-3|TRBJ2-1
CAISESVLAVTNEQFF
TGTGCCATCAGTGAGTCGGTACTAGCGGTTACCAATGAGCAGTTCTTC
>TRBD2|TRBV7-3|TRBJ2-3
CASSLGGAGFTDTQYF
TGTGCCAGCAGCCTGGGGGGAGCGGGATTCACAGATACGCAGTATTTT
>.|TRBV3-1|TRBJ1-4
CASSQDSTARKLFF
TGTGCCAGCAGCCAAGATTCGACAGCGCGAAAACTGTTTTTT
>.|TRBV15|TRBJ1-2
CATSRDRAAANYGYTF
TGTGCCACCAGCAGAGATCGGGCAGCAGCTAACTATGGCTACACCTTC
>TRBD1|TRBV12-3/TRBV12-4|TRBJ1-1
CASSYPGTGAGAFF
TGTGCCAGCAGTTACCCTGGGACAGGTGCCGGAGCTTTCTTT
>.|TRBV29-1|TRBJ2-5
CSVARSLSGRETQYF
TGCAGCGTTGCGCGCTCGTTGAGCGGTAGGGAGACCCAGTACTTC
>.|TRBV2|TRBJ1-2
CASKYRVEGYTF
TGTGCCAGCAAGTATAGGGTCGAGGGCTACACCTTC
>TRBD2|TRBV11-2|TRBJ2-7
CASSSLRELSEQYF
TGTGCCAGCAGCTCCCTGCGGGAGCTAAGCGAGCAGTACTTC
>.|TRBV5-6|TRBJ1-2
CASIEGTNYGYTF
TGTGCCAGCATCGAAGGGACCAACTATGGCTACACCTTC
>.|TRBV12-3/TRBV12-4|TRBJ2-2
CASSLAGGPGELFF
TGTGCCAGCAGTTTAGCCGGAGGGCCCGGGGAGCTGTTTTTT
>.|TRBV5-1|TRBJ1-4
CASSSGGQGEKLFF
TGCGCCAGCAGCTCTGGGGGCCAGGGTGAAAAACTGTTTTTT
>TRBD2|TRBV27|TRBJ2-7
CASSFYGLGVGSGKSSYEQYF
TGTGCCAGCAGTTTCTACGGGTTGGGGGTTGGTAGCGGGAAGTCATCCTACGAGCAGTACTTC
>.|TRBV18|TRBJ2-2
CASSLDRSAGELFF
TGTGCCAGCTCACTCGACAGGTCGGCCGGGGAGCTGTTTTTT
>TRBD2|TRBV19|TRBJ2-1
CASKIGLAGDEQFF
TGTGCCAGTAAAATAGGACTAGCGGGTGACGAGCAGTTCTTC
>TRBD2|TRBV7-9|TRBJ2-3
CASSLILAGEDTQYF
TGTGCCAGCAGCTTAATACTAGCGGGAGAAGATACGCAGTATTTT
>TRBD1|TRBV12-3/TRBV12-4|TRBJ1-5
CASRGQFNQPQHF
TGTGCCAGCAGGGGACAGTTCAATCAGCCCCAGCATTTT